Listed below are T cell receptor beta chains from one sample, sequenced in a study of Ad26.COV2.S vaccination and SARS-CoV-2 variants. Only in-frame clones appear in the TCRdb table, and some are missing; sequencing was by immunoSEQ multiplex PCR. The table lists around 350,000 clones, about 91% of them singletons. The sample in question was peripheral blood, obtained after recovery from COVID-19. All receptors come from a human donor who had recovered from COVID-19. The CDR3 runs from the conserved cysteine through the conserved F or W. D genes are given only for firm matches. Size values are once, few and many counts, or a class for expanded clones, and some rows have none.

j_call d_call v_call cdr3_length clone_size cdr3_aa cdr3_nt
TRBJ1-2 TRBD1 TRBV29-1 13 . CSVKGTGSYGYTF TGCAGCGTGAAGGGGACAGGGTCCTATGGCTACACCTTC
TRBJ2-5 . TRBV10-2 12 . CASEGIQETQYF TGCGCCAGCGAGGGGATACAAGAGACCCAGTACTTC
TRBJ1-4 TRBD1 TRBV6-5 15 . CASRLSGGSNEKLFF TGTGCCAGCAGGTTATCAGGGGGCTCTAATGAAAAACTGTTTTTT
TRBJ2-2 . TRBV5-6 14 few CASSFMTNTGELFF TGTGCCAGCAGCTTTATGACCAACACCGGGGAGCTGTTTTTT
TRBJ2-1 TRBD1 TRBV25-1 14 . CASSGRDRGYEQFF TGTGCCAGCAGTGGCCGGGACAGGGGCTATGAGCAGTTCTTC
TRBJ2-2 TRBD2 TRBV18 18 . CASSPPLSGGANTGELFF TGTGCCAGCTCACCACCCCTTAGCGGGGGGGCGAACACCGGGGAGCTGTTTTTT
TRBJ1-3 . TRBV13 15 . CASSLAGNQGNTIYF TGTGCCAGCAGCTTAGCTGGGAATCAGGGAAACACCATATATTTT
TRBJ2-7 . TRBV27 13 once CASLGPDGYEQYF TGTGCCAGTCTCGGACCCGACGGGTACGAGCAGTACTTC
TRBJ1-2 . TRBV24-1 13 . CATSPRGGGGYTF TGTGCCACCAGTCCGAGGGGTGGAGGTGGCTACACCTTC
TRBJ1-1 . TRBV5-1 14 . CASSLLGAPTEAFF TGCGCCAGCAGCTTGTTGGGGGCGCCTACTGAAGCTTTCTTT
TRBJ1-4 . TRBV6-5 11 . CASRFGEKLFF TGTGCCAGTCGTTTCGGGGAAAAACTGTTTTTT
TRBJ2-7 TRBD1 TRBV13 16 . CASSVIGDRGRYEQYF TGTGCCAGCAGCGTGATCGGGGACAGAGGTCGCTACGAGCAGTACTTC
TRBJ2-7 . TRBV7-9 13 . CASRSGPAYEQYF TGTGCCAGCAGATCGGGACCGGCCTACGAGCAGTACTTC
TRBJ2-7 TRBD1 TRBV7-8 16 . CASSLRGQGASYEQYF TGTGCCAGCAGCTTAAGGGGACAGGGGGCTTCCTACGAGCAGTACTTC
TRBJ1-6 . TRBV9 14 . CASSVESQRTPLHF TGTGCCAGCAGCGTAGAATCCCAGAGGACACCCCTCCACTTT
TRBJ1-2 . TRBV6-5 13 . CASSPTRVEGYTF TGTGCCAGCAGTCCTACACGGGTTGAGGGCTACACCTTC
TRBJ1-4 TRBD1 TRBV11-2 14 . CASRLGQGSEKLFF TGTGCCAGCAGACTCGGACAGGGTAGTGAAAAACTGTTTTTT
TRBJ2-2 TRBD1 TRBV19 15 . CASRQGALNTGELFF TGTGCCAGTAGGCAGGGGGCTTTGAACACCGGGGAGCTGTTTTTT
TRBJ2-7 . TRBV5-1 11 . CASSFSDEQYF TGCGCCAGCAGCTTCAGCGACGAGCAGTACTTC
TRBJ1-5 . TRBV6-5 13 . CASSRESNQPQHF TGTGCCAGCAGTCGGGAGAGCAATCAGCCCCAGCATTTT
TRBJ2-5 TRBD1 TRBV29-1 15 . CSGRPFQGARETQYF TGCAGCGGACGGCCATTCCAGGGGGCGAGGGAGACCCAGTACTTC
TRBJ1-2 TRBD1 TRBV5-1 14 . CASSLGTGKGGYTF TGCGCCAGCAGCTTGGGGACAGGGAAGGGTGGCTACACCTTC
TRBJ2-1 TRBD2 TRBV7-2 15 . CASSLVGGGTNEQFF TGTGCCAGCAGCTTAGTTGGCGGGGGGACCAATGAGCAGTTCTTC
TRBJ2-5 . TRBV5-4 14 . CASSLGDVQETQYF TGTGCCAGCAGCTTGGGGGACGTACAAGAGACCCAGTACTTC
TRBJ1-4 . TRBV7-5 19 . CARSLPFRDREATNEKLFF TGTGCCAGAAGCTTACCCTTCCGGGACAGGGAGGCAACTAATGAAAAACTGTTTTTT
TRBJ2-7 TRBD1 TRBV5-1 13 . CASSSGQAIEQYF TGCGCCAGCAGCTCCGGACAGGCTATCGAGCAGTACTTC
TRBJ1-2 . TRBV5-1 13 . CASSLGAETGYTF TGCGCCAGCAGCCTAGGGGCCGAAACCGGCTACACCTTC
TRBJ2-1 TRBD2 TRBV5-4 17 . CASSSPAGRGGYNEQFF TGTGCCAGCAGCTCGCCTGCGGGGCGGGGGGGTTACAATGAGCAGTTCTTC
TRBJ1-1 . TRBV20-1 13 . CSASLSRGTEAFF TGCAGTGCTAGTCTGAGCCGAGGGACTGAAGCTTTCTTT
TRBJ2-1 . TRBV6-5 14 . CASSQGLSYNEQFF TGTGCCAGCAGTCAGGGTTTATCCTACAATGAGCAGTTCTTC
TRBJ2-4 . TRBV5-6 16 . CASSGTGVTAKNIQYF TGTGCCAGCAGCGGAACGGGGGTTACGGCCAAAAACATTCAGTACTTC
TRBJ2-1 . TRBV10-3 15 . CAISRDRSSYNEQFF TGTGCCATCAGCCGGGACCGAAGCTCCTACAATGAGCAGTTCTTC
TRBJ1-2 . TRBV6-5 13 . CASCRPGPYGYTF TGTGCCAGCTGTCGACCGGGGCCCTATGGCTACACCTTC
TRBJ2-1 TRBD2 TRBV27 15 . CASRELAGAHNEQFF TGTGCCAGCAGGGAGCTAGCGGGGGCCCACAATGAGCAGTTCTTC
TRBJ1-2 . TRBV4-1 15 . CASSPNRGRNYGYTF TGCGCCAGCAGCCCCAATAGGGGTAGAAACTATGGCTACACCTTC
TRBJ1-3 . TRBV15 14 once CATSPGNSGNTIYF TGTGCCACCAGTCCAGGCAACTCTGGAAACACCATATATTTT
TRBJ1-3 . TRBV3-1/TRBV3-2 15 . CASSQFQSSGNTIYF TGTGCCAGCAGCCAATTTCAGAGCTCTGGAAACACCATATATTTT
TRBJ2-2 . TRBV11-3 15 . CASSRGAMDTGELFF TGTGCCAGCAGCCGAGGGGCAATGGACACCGGGGAGCTGTTTTTT
TRBJ2-5 . TRBV29-1 13 . CSVDPTGQETQYF TGCAGCGTGGACCCAACAGGACAAGAGACCCAGTACTTC